The 26 T cell receptor beta chains reported below all come from one sample, sequenced in a study of post-analysis software for immune sequencing data. The study's findings and limits: Controls had lower frequencies than patients of four or five TRBV segments, which included TRBV5-6, TRBV5-1 and TRBV20-1.

The antigens for these receptors are not known. Unique molecular identifiers tagged the TCR beta cDNA libraries. TCRdb processed the PCR reads anew with MiXCR; each CDR3 protein has one entry. The profile shows fewer than 900,000 distinct CDR3 sequences, about 43% of them singletons. The sample comprised blood. The receptors derive from a girl aged 10 to 17 with multiple sclerosis.

V is TRBV29-1 and J is TRBJ2-3; 7 bases are a match to TRBD2. CDR3 size: 12 residues. Germline assignment: CDR1 SQVTM and CDR2 ANQGSEA. With 4 bases clipped from V and 4 bases from J, the junction kept 2 bases outside the gene matches. The CDR3 nucleotides are TGCAGCGTTGGGGGGGGACCAGATACGCAGTATTTT. It codes for CSVGGGPDTQYF.

This chain joins TRBV15 and TRBJ2-1, with D perhaps being TRBD1 or TRBD2 (5 bases each). The CDR3 is made up of 14 amino acids. Trimming pared 0 bases from V and 8 bases from J, leaving 11 bases between. In germline, CDR1 is LNHNV, CDR2 YYDKDF (reference sequence). CDR3 sequence reads: CATSRDRMGDEQFF. The CDR3 bases are TGTGCCACCAGCAGAGATCGGATGGGGGATGAGCAGTTCTTC.

The table lists this clonotype with a few counts. The rearrangement links TRBV21-1 to TRBJ2-7; TRBD2, the table's D call, was not compared with the DNA. TRBV21-1 is annotated as a pseudogene. This CDR3 is 16 amino acids long. CDR3 region: CASIPLGAGVPYEQYF. For the CDR3, the DNA is TGTGCCAGCATCCCCCTTGGGGCGGGAGTACCCTACGAGCAGTACTTC.

The rearrangement uses TRBV12-3 or TRBV12-4 and TRBJ2-1; 8 nucleotides align to TRBD1. With V trimmed by 5 bases and J by 12 bases, 6 bases remained unmatched. CDR3 length: 12 amino acids. The CDR3 bases are TGTGCCAGCAGTCCCGGACAGGGAACGCAGTTCTTC. Protein: CASSPGQGTQFF.

The gene calls are TRBV6-6 and TRBJ2-3, with 8 bases matching TRBD2. The CDR3 has 16 amino acids. Trimming cost V 2 bases and J 3 bases; bases outside gene matches: 7. Germline-derived CDR1 and CDR2 are MNHNY and SVGAGI (reference sequence). The CDR3 DNA reads TGTGCCAGCAGTTACCCCCGAGCGGGAGTAACAGATACGCAGTATTTT. This codes for CASSYPRAGVTDTQYF.

The chain carries TRBV11-3 and TRBJ2-1; 13 positions agree with TRBD2. Per the germline V gene, CDR1 is SGHNT and CDR2 is YENEEA. With 4 bases clipped from V and 0 bases from J, the junction kept 12 bases outside the gene matches. CDR3 length equals 20 residues. CDR3 protein: CASSSVWPRTSGSSYNEQFF. CDR3 nucleotides: TGTGCCAGCAGCTCCGTATGGCCAAGGACTAGCGGGAGCTCCTACAATGAGCAGTTCTTC.

This clonotype was recorded a few times. The chain employs TRBV15 and TRBJ2-7; 10 nucleotides align to TRBD2. The germline gives CDR1 LNHNV, CDR2 YYDKDF (reference sequence). V shed 0 bases and J 5 bases; nucleotides not matched to a gene: 10. The CDR3 sequence is 17 residues long. CDR3 coding DNA: TGTGCCACCAGCAGAGATAATCGGGCTAGCGGGAGCAACGAGCAGTACTTC. It encodes CATSRDNRASGSNEQYF.

The V call is TRBV6-6, the J call TRBJ2-5, with TRBD1 matching 10 bases. Losses at the gene ends were 5 bases for V and 5 bases for J; bases not matched to a gene: 8. Looked up from germline, CDR1 is MNHNY and CDR2 is SVGAGI (reference sequence). The CDR3 runs to 15 residues. The CDR3 DNA sequence: TGTGCCAGCAGTGTGGGACAGGGGTATCGGGAGACCCAGTACTTC. Protein sequence: CASSVGQGYRETQYF.

This chain links TRBV4-1 with TRBJ2-2; unclear D gene. The CDR3 runs 14 residues. The ends were cut back, 1 base at V and 2 bases at J, with 5 bases in the middle. From germline, CDR1 is MGHRA and CDR2 YSYEKL. This CDR3 reads CASSQGSNTGELFF. The CDR3 DNA sequence: TGCGCCAGCAGCCAAGGCAGTAACACCGGGGAGCTGTTTTTT.

The genes are TRBV7-8 and TRBJ1-2, with D hard to call. The V gene lost 0 bases and the J gene lost 4 bases, with 6 bases spanning the gap. This CDR3 is 13 amino acids long. In germline, CDR1 is SGHVS, CDR2 FQNEAQ. The CDR3 DNA reads as TGTGCCAGCAGCTTAGCGCCCGGCTATGGCTACACCTTC. Its translation: CASSLAPGYGYTF.

The chain combines TRBV12-3 or TRBV12-4 with TRBJ1-5; D call uncertain. The CDR3 loop spans 16 amino acids. Trimming removed 6 bases from V and 0 bases from J, with 15 bases in between. The CDR3 sequence is CASSRQVLDSNQPQHF. Written as DNA, the CDR3 is TGTGCCAGCAGCCGACAAGTTCTCGATAGCAATCAGCCCCAGCATTTT.

The chain carries TRBV7-9 and TRBJ2-5, with D unresolved. The CDR3 contains 14 residues. V was clipped by 3 bases and J by 4 bases, with 12 bases between them. Per the germline V gene, CDR1 is SEHNR and CDR2 is FQNEAQ (reference sequence). As DNA, the CDR3 is TGTGCCAGCAGCTTCGAAGGGTTGGGAGAGACCCAGTACTTC. It is translated as CASSFEGLGETQYF.

The chain combines TRBV20-1 with TRBJ2-2; D is unresolved. Trimming pared 5 bases from V and 4 bases from J, leaving 17 bases between. In germline, CDR1 is DFQATT, CDR2 SNEGSKA (reference sequence). This CDR3 is 15 amino acids long. Here the CDR3 reads CSAPTVGSSTGELFF. CDR3 in DNA: TGCAGTGCTCCGACGGTGGGCAGCAGCACCGGGGAGCTGTTTTTT.

There are a few counts of this clonotype. This rearrangement joins TRBV6-2 or TRBV6-3 to TRBJ2-1; D possibly corresponds to TRBD1 (5 bases). Germline V CDR1 and CDR2: MNHEY, SVGEGT. V was clipped by 10 bases and J by 6 bases, with 16 bases between them. The CDR3 consists of 13 residues. The chain's CDR3 is CATRQLTPNEQFF. In nucleotides, the CDR3 is TGTGCCACCCGACAGCTTACCCCCAATGAGCAGTTCTTC.

The V gene is TRBV20-1, the J gene TRBJ2-5; tentative D call: TRBD1 (6 bases). The CDR3 sequence is 13 residues long. Trimming left V 8 bases short and J 0 bases short, with 13 bases between. The V gene's germline CDR1 is DFQATT and CDR2 SNEGSKA (reference sequence). CDR3 DNA: TGCAGTCTGCGCCAGGGGCACCAAGAGACCCAGTACTTC. Protein: CSLRQGHQETQYF.

This sequence joins TRBV7-9 and TRBJ1-4; 10 bases match TRBD1. The J segment lost 2 bases and the V segment lost 5 bases, leaving 5 bases of the junction unmatched. In germline, CDR1 is SEHNR, CDR2 FQNEAQ (reference sequence). This CDR3 has 16 amino acids. CDR3 residues: CASSPDRGRTNEKLFF. In DNA, the CDR3 is TGTGCCAGCAGCCCAGACAGGGGGCGGACTAATGAAAAACTGTTTTTT.

The V call is TRBV20-1, the J call TRBJ1-5; the match to TRBD1 covers 9 bases. This CDR3 comprises 13 residues. Germline V gene data show CDR1 as DFQATT and CDR2 as SNEGSKA (reference sequence). V gave up 3 bases and J gave up 4 bases; unmatched junction bases: 1. The CDR3 coding sequence is TGCAGTGCTAGGGGGACAGGGAATCAGCCCCAGCATTTT. This codes for CSARGTGNQPQHF.

The chain combines TRBV4-3 with TRBJ1-1; no reliable D call. The CDR3 consists of 16 residues. Trimming took 0 bases from V and 4 from J, leaving 15 bases between them. Germline CDR1 reads LGHNA; CDR2 reads YSLEER. The CDR3, as DNA: TGCGCCAGCAGCCAAGAGGTCGGTAGGCGGGCCACTGAAGCTTTCTTT. This translates into CASSQEVGRRATEAFF.

This clonotype was counted between two and nine times. The gene calls are TRBV6-1 and TRBJ2-5, with TRBD2 matching over 10 bases. This CDR3 has 17 residues. Germline CDR1 is MNHNS and CDR2 is SASEGT. V was clipped by 0 bases and J by 4 bases; unmatched bases: 8. Here the CDR3 DNA reads TGTGCCAGCAGTGAAGCGCCGAGCGGGAGGGTAGGAGAGACCCAGTACTTC. Amino acids: CASSEAPSGRVGETQYF.

The genes are TRBV10-3 and TRBJ1-2; no definite D call. The CDR3 has 11 residues. Germline CDR1 and CDR2: ENHRY and SYGVKD. The V gene lost 4 bases and the J gene lost 8 bases, with 8 bases spanning the gap. CDR3 protein: CAISATEGYTF. CDR3 DNA sequence: TGTGCCATCAGTGCGACGGAGGGCTACACCTTC.

V usage is TRBV29-1 and J usage is TRBJ1-4; D may be TRBD1 (5 bases). V gave up 4 bases and J gave up 5 bases, with 11 bases separating them. CDR1 SQVTM and CDR2 ANQGSEA come from the germline V gene. The CDR3 consists of 13 residues. CDR3 in amino acids: CSVAGVVNEKLFF. The DNA of the CDR3 is TGCAGCGTTGCGGGGGTAGTCAATGAAAAACTGTTTTTT.

V gene TRBV4-2 combines with J gene TRBJ2-4, with TRBD2 matching over 10 bases. This CDR3 has 20 amino acids. V lost 0 bases to trimming and J lost 6 bases; unmatched junction nucleotides: 17. From germline, CDR1 is LGHNA and CDR2 YNFKEQ. The CDR3, as DNA: TGTGCCAGCAGCCAAGATGTAGACGGGTCTAGCGGGAGCAAGGGAAACATTCAGTACTTC. Translating it yields CASSQDVDGSSGSKGNIQYF.

This sequence joins TRBV6-1 and TRBJ2-7; D gene ambiguous. The CDR3 contains 13 residues. Germline values: CDR1 MNHNS, CDR2 SASEGT. V gave up 2 bases and J gave up 2 bases, with 7 bases separating them. The CDR3 loop is CASSETLTYEQYF. CDR3 coding DNA: TGTGCCAGCAGTGAAACACTTACCTACGAGCAGTACTTC.

This chain uses TRBV9 with TRBJ1-2; D is unresolved. Germline V gene sequence: CDR1 SGDLS, CDR2 YYNGEE. The CDR3 contains 18 residues. Trimming took 0 bases from V and 0 from J, leaving 18 bases between them. CDR3 residues: CASSVGPPGTASNYGYTF. In DNA, the CDR3 is TGTGCCAGCAGCGTAGGCCCCCCCGGAACAGCCTCTAACTATGGCTACACCTTC.

V gene TRBV15 combines with J gene TRBJ2-7; TRBD2 might be the D (5 bases). Per the germline V gene, CDR1 is LNHNV and CDR2 is YYDKDF (reference sequence). The CDR3 has 14 residues. V dropped 1 base and J dropped 4 bases, with 11 bases sitting between them. The CDR3 reads CATSRVGSQYEQYF. The CDR3 DNA sequence: TGTGCCACCAGCAGAGTAGGGAGCCAGTACGAGCAGTACTTC.

V usage is TRBV7-3 and J usage is TRBJ2-1; 10 bases fit TRBD2. The CDR3 loop spans 15 amino acids. Trimming cost V 3 bases and J 7 bases; bases outside gene matches: 6. CDR1 is SGHTA and CDR2 is FQGTGA in the germline V gene. The CDR3 nucleotides are TGTGCCAGCAGCTTGCTAGCGGGGGTCGCAAATGAGCAGTTCTTC. It encodes CASSLLAGVANEQFF.